This T cell receptor beta chain was recorded in a study of blood T cell repertoires in COVID-19. The overall study: There were acute and convalescent COVID-19 samples, and they came from the United States, Italy and Spain. From T cells, B-cell-depleted T cells, or PBMCs came the material, which was cDNA or gDNA.

Per the germline V gene, CDR1 is GTSNPN and CDR2 is SVGIG (reference sequence). The CDR3 has 16 residues. V was pared by 2 bases and J by 2 bases, with 18 bases between. Methods used by the authors: It was from reference gene primer amplification that nucleated cell counts were estimated. The assay was immunoSEQ multiplex PCR, and TCRdb's table has in-frame clones only and misses some. From that table come the V and J calls and clone size; the DNA was used to work out D and trimming. The table has a few hundred thousand clones, roughly 77% seen once. The gene calls are TRBV30 and TRBJ1-1; no reliable D call. The sequenced material came from peripheral blood. The clonotype was recovered from a human donor with acute or convalescent COVID-19. The donor label of this sample is uncertain. In DNA, the CDR3 is TGTGCCTGGAGTACCGGGCGGGTCACCTCTAACACTGAAGCTTTCTTT. Protein product: CAWSTGRVTSNTEAFF.